Listed here are 6 T cell receptor beta chains from one sample, sequenced in a study of blood T cell repertoires in COVID-19. Only in-frame clones appear in the TCRdb table, and some are missing; sequencing was by immunoSEQ multiplex PCR. The repertoire holds about 150,000 clones, with 80% as singletons. Sequenced: peripheral blood. These receptors all stem from a man between 60 and 70 years old with active or convalescent COVID-19.

This clone was detected only once. The chain is built from TRBV6-5 and TRBJ2-5; 7 bases line up with TRBD1. From germline, CDR1 is MNHEY and CDR2 SVGAGI. V shed 6 bases and J 2 bases; nucleotides not matched to a gene: 3. This CDR3 spans 13 amino acids. CDR3 amino acids: CASRGQVQETQYF. CDR3 nucleotides: TGTGCCAGCAGAGGACAGGTTCAAGAGACCCAGTACTTC.

This chain joins TRBV2 and TRBJ1-5; 7 bases match TRBD1. The CDR3 has 12 residues. The junction had 5 bases not matched to a gene; V was cut back by 10 bases and J by 5 bases. Germline CDR1 reads SNHLY; CDR2 reads FYNNEI. The CDR3 is CAMGQLDQPQHF. The CDR3 nucleotides read TGTGCCATGGGACAGTTAGATCAGCCCCAGCATTTT.

The rearrangement links TRBV14 to TRBJ1-6; D not certain. This CDR3 is built from 15 residues. Trimming shortened V by 5 bases and J by 0 bases, and 8 bases separated the two germline ends. Germline values: CDR1 SGHDN, CDR2 FVKESK. CDR3 amino acids: CASSTRGSYNSPLHF. The CDR3 DNA reads as TGTGCCAGCAGCACGCGGGGCTCCTATAATTCACCCCTCCACTTT.

J is TRBJ1-3 and V is TRBV28; D might be TRBD1 (6 bases). Trimming shortened V by 10 bases and J by 5 bases, and 27 bases separated the two germline ends. Germline V CDR1 and CDR2: MDHEN, SYDVKM. The CDR3 is made up of 17 amino acids. DNA for the CDR3: TGTGCCACCGACCCCGGGGGGCAGTCAGGTTTTCGAAACACCATATATTTT. As protein: CATDPGGQSGFRNTIYF.

The DNA for the CDR3 is TGTGCCAGCAGTTTAGAGGGATTAGCCTACGAGCAGTACTTC. Its translation is CASSLEGLAYEQYF. The V and J genes are TRBV28 and TRBJ2-7; possibly TRBD2 for D (5 bases). From germline, CDR1 is MDHEN and CDR2 SYDVKM. The CDR3 is made up of 14 amino acids. Deletions cut 2 bases from V and 2 bases from J, with 10 bases between.

This chain joins TRBV7-9 and TRBJ2-7, with TRBD2 as a possible D gene (7 bases). V was clipped by 5 bases and J by 3 bases, with 17 bases between them. The germline CDR1 and CDR2 sequences are SEHNR and FQNEAQ (reference sequence). The CDR3 consists of 15 residues. Written as DNA, the CDR3 is TGTGCCAGCAGCCTCGCGATGGGGGGGCACTACGAGCAGTACTTC. This sequence encodes CASSLAMGGHYEQYF. Combining the CDR3 with reference TRBV7-9 and TRBJ2-7 gives the whole variable domain DTGVSQNPRHKITKRGQNVTFRCDPISEHNRLYWYRQTLGQGPEFLTYFQNEAQLEKSRLLSDRFSAERPKGSFSTLEIQRTEQGDSAMYLCASSLAMGGHYEQYFGPGTRLTVT.